This TCR beta chain was profiled in a study of monozygotic twins with inflammatory bowel disease. There are 14 residues in the CDR3. Germline V CDR1 and CDR2: SGHTA, FQGNSA. Blood was drawn at about 2.4 ml per donor. It was from whole blood, with no T cell sorting, that total RNA was isolated. The RNA usage for each TCR library was around 3,600 ng of total RNA. TCRdb reprocessed the 5' RACE reads and keeps a single row for each CDR3 protein, giving no DNA. The sample totals under 130,000 distinct CDR3 sequences. The sample consisted of blood. This chain joins TRBV7-2 and TRBJ2-7; the D gene TCRdb calls, TRBD2, cannot be checked with no DNA. This clonotype was sampled from a human donor with ulcerative colitis or Crohn's disease, or a healthy co-twin of an affected twin (not recorded which). CDR3 residues: CASSQGLAGLEQYF.